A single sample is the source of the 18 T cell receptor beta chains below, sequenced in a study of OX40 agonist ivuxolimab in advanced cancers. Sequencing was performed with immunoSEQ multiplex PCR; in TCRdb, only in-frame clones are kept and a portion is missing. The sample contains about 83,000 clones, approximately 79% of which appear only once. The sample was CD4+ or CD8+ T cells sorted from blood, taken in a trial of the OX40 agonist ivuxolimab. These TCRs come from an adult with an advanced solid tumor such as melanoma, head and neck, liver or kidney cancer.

CDR3 loop: CATAPSNTEAFF. The CDR3 coding sequence is TGTGCCACCGCGCCTTCGAACACTGAAGCTTTCTTT. The gene calls are TRBV15 and TRBJ1-1; unclear D gene. V lost 8 bases and J 1 base, leaving 8 bases between the germline ends. The CDR3 length is 12 residues. Germline V gives CDR1 LNHNV, CDR2 YYDKDF (reference sequence). The variable domain in full, completed from reference TRBV15 and TRBJ1-1, reads DAMVIQNPRYQVTQFGKPVTLSCSQTLNHNVMYWYQQKSSQAPKLLFHYYDKDFNNEADTPDNFQSRRPNTSFCFLDIRSPGLGDTAMYLCATAPSNTEAFFGQGTRLTVV.

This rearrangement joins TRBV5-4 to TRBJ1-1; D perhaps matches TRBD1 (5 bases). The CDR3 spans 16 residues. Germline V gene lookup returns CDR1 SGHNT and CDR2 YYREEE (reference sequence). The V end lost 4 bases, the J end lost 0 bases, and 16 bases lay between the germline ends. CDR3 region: CASSNGGGRMNTEAFF. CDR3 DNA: TGTGCCAGCAGCAACGGCGGGGGTCGGATGAACACTGAAGCTTTCTTT.

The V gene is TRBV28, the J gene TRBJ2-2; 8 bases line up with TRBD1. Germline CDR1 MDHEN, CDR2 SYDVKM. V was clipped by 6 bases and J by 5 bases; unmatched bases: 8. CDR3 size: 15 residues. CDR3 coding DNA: TGTGCCAGCAGACCGGGACAGGTGATTACCGGGGAGCTGTTTTTT. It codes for CASRPGQVITGELFF.

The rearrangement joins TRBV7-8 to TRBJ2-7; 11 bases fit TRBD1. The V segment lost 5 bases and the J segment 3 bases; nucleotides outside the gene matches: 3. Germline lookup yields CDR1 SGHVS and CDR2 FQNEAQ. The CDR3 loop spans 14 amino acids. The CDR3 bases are TGTGCCAGCAGCACGGGACAGGGGGTCTACGAGCAGTACTTC. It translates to CASSTGQGVYEQYF. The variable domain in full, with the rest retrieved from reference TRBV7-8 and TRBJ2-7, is GAGVSQSPRYKVAKRGQDVALRCDPISGHVSLFWYQQALGQGPEFLTYFQNEAQLDKSGLPSDRFFAERPEGSVSTLKIQRTQQEDSAVYLCASSTGQGVYEQYFGPGTRLTVT.

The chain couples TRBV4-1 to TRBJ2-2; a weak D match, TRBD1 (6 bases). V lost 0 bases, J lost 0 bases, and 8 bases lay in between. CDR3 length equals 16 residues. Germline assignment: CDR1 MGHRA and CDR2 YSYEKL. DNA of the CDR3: TGCGCCAGCAGCCAAGAAGGGGGTACGAACACCGGGGAGCTGTTTTTT. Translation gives CASSQEGGTNTGELFF.

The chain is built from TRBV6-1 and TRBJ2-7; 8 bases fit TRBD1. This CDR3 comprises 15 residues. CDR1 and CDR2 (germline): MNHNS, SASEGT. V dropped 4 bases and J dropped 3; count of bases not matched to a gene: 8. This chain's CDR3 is CASSGDWTGNYEQYF. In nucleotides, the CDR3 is TGTGCCAGCAGTGGCGATTGGACAGGGAACTACGAGCAGTACTTC.

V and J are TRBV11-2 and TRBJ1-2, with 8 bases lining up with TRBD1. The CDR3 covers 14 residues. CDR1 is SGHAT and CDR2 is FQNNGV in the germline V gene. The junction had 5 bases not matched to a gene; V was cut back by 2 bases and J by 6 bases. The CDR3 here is CASSLSGGIHGYTF. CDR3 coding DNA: TGTGCCAGCAGCTTATCAGGGGGCATACATGGCTACACCTTC.

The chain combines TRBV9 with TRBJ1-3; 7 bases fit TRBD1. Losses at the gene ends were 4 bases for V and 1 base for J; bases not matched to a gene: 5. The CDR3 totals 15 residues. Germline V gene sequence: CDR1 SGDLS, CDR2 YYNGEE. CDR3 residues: CASSIQGGSGNTIYF. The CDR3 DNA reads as TGTGCCAGCAGCATTCAGGGGGGGTCTGGAAACACCATATATTTT.

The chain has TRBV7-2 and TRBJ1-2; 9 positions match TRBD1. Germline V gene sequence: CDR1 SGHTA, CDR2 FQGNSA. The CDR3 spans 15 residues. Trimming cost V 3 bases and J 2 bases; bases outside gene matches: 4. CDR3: CASSFGDRVNYGYTF. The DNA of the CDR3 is TGTGCCAGCAGCTTTGGGGACAGGGTGAACTATGGCTACACCTTC.

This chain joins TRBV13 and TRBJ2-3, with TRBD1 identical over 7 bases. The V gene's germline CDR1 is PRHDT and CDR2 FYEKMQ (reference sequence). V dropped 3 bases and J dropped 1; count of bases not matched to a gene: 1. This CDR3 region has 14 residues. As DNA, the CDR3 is TGTGCCAGCAGCTTTGACAGGGGCACAGATACGCAGTATTTT. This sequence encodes CASSFDRGTDTQYF.

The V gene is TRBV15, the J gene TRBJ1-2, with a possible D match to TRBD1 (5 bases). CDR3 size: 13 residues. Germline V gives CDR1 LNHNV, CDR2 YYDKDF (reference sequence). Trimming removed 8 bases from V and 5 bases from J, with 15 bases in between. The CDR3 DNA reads TGTGCCACCTCCAGGGATTCAAATTATGGCTACACCTTC. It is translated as CATSRDSNYGYTF.

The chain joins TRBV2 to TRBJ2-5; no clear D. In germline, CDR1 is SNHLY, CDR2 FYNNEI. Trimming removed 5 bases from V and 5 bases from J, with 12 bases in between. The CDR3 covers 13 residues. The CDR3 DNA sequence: TGTGCCAGCAGTATACAGAGGATGGAGACCCAGTACTTC. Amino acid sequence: CASSIQRMETQYF.

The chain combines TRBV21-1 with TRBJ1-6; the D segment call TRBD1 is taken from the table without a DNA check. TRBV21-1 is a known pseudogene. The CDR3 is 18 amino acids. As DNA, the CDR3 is TGTGCCTCTCCCGCCTCCCAAATTGGGCCGCCCTTTCACACACCCCTCCACTTT. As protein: CASPASQIGPPFHTPLHF.

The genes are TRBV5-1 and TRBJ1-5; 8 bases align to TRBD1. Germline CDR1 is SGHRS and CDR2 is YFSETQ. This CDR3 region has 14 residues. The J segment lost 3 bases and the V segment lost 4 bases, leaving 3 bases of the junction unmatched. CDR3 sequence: CASSRTGPNQPQHF. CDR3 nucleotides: TGCGCCAGCAGCCGGACAGGGCCCAATCAGCCCCAGCATTTT. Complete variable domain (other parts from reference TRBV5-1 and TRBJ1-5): KAGVTQTPRYLIKTRGQQVTLSCSPISGHRSVSWYQQTPGQGLQFLFEYFSETQRNKGNFPGRFSGRQFSNSRSEMNVSTLELGDSALYLCASSRTGPNQPQHFGDGTRLSIL.

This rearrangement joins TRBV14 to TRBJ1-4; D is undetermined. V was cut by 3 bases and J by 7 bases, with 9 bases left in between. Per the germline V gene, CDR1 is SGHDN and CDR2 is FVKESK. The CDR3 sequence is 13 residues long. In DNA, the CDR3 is TGTGCCAGCAGCCAGGCGTTCGGTGAAAAACTGTTTTTT. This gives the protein CASSQAFGEKLFF.

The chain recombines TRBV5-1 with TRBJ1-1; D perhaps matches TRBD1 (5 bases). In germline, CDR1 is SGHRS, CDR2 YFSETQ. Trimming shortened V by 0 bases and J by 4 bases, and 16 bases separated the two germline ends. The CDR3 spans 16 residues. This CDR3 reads CASSLAQGGGTTEAFF. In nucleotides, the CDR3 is TGCGCCAGCAGCTTGGCCCAGGGAGGAGGGACCACTGAAGCTTTCTTT.

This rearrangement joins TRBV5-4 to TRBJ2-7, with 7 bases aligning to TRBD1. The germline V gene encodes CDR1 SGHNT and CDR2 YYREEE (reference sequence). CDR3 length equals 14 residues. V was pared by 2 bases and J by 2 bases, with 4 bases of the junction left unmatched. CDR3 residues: CASSFRDSPYEQYF. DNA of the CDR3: TGTGCCAGCAGCTTCCGGGACAGCCCCTACGAGCAGTACTTC.

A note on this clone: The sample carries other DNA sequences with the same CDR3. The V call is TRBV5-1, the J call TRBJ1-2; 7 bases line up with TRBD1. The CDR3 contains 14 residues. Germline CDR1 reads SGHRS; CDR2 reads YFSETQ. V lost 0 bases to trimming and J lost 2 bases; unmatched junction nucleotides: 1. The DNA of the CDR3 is TGCGCCAGCAGCTTGGGACAGGGAAACTATGGCTACACCTTC. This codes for CASSLGQGNYGYTF.